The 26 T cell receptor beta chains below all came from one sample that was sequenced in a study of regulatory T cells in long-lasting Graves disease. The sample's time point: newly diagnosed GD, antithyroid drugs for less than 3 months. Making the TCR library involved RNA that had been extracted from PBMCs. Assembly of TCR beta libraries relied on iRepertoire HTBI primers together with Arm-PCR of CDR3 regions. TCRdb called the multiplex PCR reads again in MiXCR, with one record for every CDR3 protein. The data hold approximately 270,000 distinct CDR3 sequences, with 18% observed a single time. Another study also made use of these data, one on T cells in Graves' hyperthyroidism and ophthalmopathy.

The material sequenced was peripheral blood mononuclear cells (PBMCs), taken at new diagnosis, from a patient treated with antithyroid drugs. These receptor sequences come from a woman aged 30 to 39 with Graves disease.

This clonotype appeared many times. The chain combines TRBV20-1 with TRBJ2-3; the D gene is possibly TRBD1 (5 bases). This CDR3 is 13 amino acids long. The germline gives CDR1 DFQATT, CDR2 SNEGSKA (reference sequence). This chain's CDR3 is CTASLQATDTQYF. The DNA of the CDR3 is TGCACCGCTAGTTTACAGGCCACAGATACGCAGTATTTT.

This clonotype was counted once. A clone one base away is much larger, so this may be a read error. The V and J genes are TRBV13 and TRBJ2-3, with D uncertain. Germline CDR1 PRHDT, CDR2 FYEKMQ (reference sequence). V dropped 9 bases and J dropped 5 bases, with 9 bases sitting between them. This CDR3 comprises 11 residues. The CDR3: CARSIRDTQYF. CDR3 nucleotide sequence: TGTGCCAGGAGCATACGAGATACGCAGTATTTT.

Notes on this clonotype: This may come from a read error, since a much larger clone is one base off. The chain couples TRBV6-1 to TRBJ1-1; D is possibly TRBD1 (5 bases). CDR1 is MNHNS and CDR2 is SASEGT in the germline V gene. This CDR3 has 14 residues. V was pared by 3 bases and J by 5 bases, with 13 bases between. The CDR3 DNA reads TGTGCCAGCAGTGAGGGCAGCGGGGGGACTGAAGCTTTCTTT. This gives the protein CASSEGSGGTEAFF.

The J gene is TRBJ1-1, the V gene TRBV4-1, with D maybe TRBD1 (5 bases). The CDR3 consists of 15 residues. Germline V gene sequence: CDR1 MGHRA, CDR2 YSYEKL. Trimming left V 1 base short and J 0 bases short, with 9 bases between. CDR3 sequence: CASSQVGHLNTEAFF. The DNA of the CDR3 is TGCGCCAGCAGCCAAGTTGGACATTTGAACACTGAAGCTTTCTTT.

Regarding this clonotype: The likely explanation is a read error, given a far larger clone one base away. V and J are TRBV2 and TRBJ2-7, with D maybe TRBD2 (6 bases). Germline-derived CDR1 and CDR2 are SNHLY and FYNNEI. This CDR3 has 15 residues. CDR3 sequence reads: CTSSEAAGSTYEQYF. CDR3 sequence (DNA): TGTACCAGCAGTGAAGCTGCGGGGTCAACCTACGAGCAGTACTTC.

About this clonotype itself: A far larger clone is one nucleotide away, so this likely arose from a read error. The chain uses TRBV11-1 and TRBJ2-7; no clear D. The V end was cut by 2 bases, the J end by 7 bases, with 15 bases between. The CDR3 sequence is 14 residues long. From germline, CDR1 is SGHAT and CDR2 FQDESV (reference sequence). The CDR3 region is CASSLSSLYNEQYF. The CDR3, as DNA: TGTGCCAGCAGCTTAAGCAGCCTTTACAATGAGCAGTACTTC. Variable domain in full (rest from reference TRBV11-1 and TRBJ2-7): EAEVAQSPRYKITEKSQAVAFWCDPISGHATLYWYRQILGQGPELLVQFQDESVVDDSQLPKDRFSAERLKGVDSTLKIQPAELGDSAMYLCASSLSSLYNEQYFGPGTRLTVT.

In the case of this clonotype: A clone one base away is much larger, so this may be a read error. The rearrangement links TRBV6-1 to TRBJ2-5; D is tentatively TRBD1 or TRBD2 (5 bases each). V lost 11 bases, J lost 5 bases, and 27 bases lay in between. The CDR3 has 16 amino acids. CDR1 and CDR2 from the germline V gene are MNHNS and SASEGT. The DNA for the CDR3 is TGTGCCGTCAGCGACACCGCCGGGACCGGGCGGGAGACCCAGTACTTC. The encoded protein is CAVSDTAGTGRETQYF.

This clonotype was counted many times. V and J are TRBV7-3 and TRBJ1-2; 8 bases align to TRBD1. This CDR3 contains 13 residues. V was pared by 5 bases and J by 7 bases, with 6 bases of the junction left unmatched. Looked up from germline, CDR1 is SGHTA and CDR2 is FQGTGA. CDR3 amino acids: CASSRQGRSGYTF. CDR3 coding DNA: TGTGCCAGCAGCAGACAGGGGAGGAGTGGCTACACCTTC.

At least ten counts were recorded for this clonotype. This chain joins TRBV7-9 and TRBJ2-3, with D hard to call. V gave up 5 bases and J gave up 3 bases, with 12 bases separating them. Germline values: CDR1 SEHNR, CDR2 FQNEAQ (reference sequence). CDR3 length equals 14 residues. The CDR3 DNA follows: TGTGCCAGCAGCCCCAGACCCGGGACAGATACGCAGTATTTT. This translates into CASSPRPGTDTQYF.

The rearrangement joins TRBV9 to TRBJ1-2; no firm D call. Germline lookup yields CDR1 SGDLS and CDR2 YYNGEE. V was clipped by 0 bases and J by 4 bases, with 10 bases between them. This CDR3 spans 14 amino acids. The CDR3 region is CASSVGPAPYGYTF. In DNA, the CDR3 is TGTGCCAGCAGCGTAGGTCCAGCACCCTATGGCTACACCTTC.

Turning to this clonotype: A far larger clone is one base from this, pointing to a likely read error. The CDR3 bases are TGTGCCAGCAGCTTGCTTTTAGACGATACGCAGTATTTT. It specifies CASSLLLDDTQYF. This chain joins TRBV7-9 and TRBJ2-3; D is uncertain. V shed 3 bases and J shed 6 bases, with 10 bases lying between them. Germline-derived CDR1 and CDR2 are SEHNR and FQNEAQ (reference sequence). The length of the CDR3 is 13 residues.

The CDR3, as DNA: TGTGCCAGCAGCACCGGGACAGGTCTCAATCAGCCCCAGCATTTT. Protein sequence: CASSTGTGLNQPQHF. This chain joins TRBV7-8 and TRBJ1-5; 8 bases align to TRBD1. With 5 bases clipped from V and 3 bases from J, the junction kept 6 bases outside the gene matches. The CDR3 loop spans 15 amino acids. Germline V gene sequence: CDR1 SGHVS, CDR2 FQNEAQ.

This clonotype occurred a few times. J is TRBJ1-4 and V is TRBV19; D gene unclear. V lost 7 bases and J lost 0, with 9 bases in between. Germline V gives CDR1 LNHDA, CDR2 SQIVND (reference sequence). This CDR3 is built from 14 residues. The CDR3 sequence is CASTLGTTNEKLFF. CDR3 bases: TGTGCCAGTACCCTCGGGACAACTAATGAAAAACTGTTTTTT. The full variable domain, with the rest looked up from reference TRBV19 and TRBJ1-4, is DGGITQSPKYLFRKEGQNVTLSCEQNLNHDAMYWYRQDPGQGLRLIYYSQIVNDFQKGDIAEGYSVSREKKESFPLTVTSAQKNPTAFYLCASTLGTTNEKLFFGSGTQLSVL.

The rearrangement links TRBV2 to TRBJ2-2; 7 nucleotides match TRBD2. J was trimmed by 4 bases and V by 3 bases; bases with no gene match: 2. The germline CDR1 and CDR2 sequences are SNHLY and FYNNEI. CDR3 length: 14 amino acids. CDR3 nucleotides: TGTGCCAGCAGTGATGGGGGGGGCACCGGGGAGCTGTTTTTT. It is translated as CASSDGGGTGELFF.

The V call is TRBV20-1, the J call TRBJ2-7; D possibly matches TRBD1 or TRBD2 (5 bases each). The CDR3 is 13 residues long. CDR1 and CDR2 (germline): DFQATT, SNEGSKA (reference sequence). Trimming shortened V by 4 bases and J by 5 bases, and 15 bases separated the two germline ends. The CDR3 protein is CSATPGLANEQYF. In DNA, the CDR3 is TGCAGTGCTACTCCGGGGCTGGCCAACGAGCAGTACTTC.

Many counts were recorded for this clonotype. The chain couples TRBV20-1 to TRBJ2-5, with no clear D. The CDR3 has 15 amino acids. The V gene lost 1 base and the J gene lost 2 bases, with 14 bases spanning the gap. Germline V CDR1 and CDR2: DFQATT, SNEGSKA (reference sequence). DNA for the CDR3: TGCAGTGCTAGAGCCAGCATCGATCCTCAAGAGACCCAGTACTTC. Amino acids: CSARASIDPQETQYF.

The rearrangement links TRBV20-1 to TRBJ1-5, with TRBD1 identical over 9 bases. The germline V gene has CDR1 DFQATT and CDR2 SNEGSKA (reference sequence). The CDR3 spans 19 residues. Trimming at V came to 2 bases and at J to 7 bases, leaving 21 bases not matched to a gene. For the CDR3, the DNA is TGCAGTGCTAGAACACCTAGCGGGGGCTGGGACAGGGATGAGCAGCCCCAGCATTTT. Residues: CSARTPSGGWDRDEQPQHF.

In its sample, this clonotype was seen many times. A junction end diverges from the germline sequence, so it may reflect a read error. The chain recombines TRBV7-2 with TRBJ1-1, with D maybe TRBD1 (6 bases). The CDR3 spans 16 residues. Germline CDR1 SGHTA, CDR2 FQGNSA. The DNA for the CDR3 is TGCGCCAGCAGCCACAGCCTGACAGGACTAGTCACTGAAGCTTTCTTT. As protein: CASSHSLTGLVTEAFF.

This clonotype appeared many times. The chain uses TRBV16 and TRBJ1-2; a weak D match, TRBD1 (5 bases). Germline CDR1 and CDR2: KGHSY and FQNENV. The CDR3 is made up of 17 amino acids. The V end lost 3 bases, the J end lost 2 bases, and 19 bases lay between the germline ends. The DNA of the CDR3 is TGTGCCAGCAGCCAGCGATGGGACCCGGACACCAACTATGGCTACACCTTC. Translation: CASSQRWDPDTNYGYTF. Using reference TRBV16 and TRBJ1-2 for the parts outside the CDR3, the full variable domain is GEEVAQTPKHLVRGEGQKAKLYCAPIKGHSYVFWYQQVLKNEFKFLISFQNENVFDETGMPKERFSAKCLPNSPCSLEIQATKLEDSAVYFCASSQRWDPDTNYGYTFGSGTRLTVV.

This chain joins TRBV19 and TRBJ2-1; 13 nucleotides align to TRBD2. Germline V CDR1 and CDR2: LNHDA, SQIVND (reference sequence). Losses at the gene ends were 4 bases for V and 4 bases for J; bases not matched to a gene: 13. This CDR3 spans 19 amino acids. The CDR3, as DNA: TGTGCCAGTAGTACCTTGGGCGGGACTAGCGGGAATTATTACAATGAGCAGTTCTTC. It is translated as CASSTLGGTSGNYYNEQFF.

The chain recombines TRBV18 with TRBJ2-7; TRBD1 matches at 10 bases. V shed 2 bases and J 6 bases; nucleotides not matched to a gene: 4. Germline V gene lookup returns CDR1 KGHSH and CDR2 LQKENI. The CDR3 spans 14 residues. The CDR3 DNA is TGTGCCAGCTCACCAGGTGGGACAGGGGTCGAGCAGTACTTC. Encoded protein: CASSPGGTGVEQYF.

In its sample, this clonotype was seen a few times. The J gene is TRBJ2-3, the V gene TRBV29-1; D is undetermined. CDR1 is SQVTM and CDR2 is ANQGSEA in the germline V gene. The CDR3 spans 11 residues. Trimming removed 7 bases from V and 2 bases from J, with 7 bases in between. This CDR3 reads CSGRYTDTQYF. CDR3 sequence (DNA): TGCAGCGGACGGTACACAGATACGCAGTATTTT.

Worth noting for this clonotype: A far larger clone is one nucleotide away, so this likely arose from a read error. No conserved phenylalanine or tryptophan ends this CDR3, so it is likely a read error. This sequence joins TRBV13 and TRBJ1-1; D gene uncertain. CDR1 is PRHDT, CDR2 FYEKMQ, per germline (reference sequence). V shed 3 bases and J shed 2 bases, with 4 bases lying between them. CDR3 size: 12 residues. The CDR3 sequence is CASSFPNTEAFL. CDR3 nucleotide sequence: TGTGCCAGCAGCTTTCCCAACACTGAAGCTTTCTTA.

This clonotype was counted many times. CDR3 DNA sequence: TGTGCCAGCAGTCCCGATGGGAGCCCCTACGAGCAGTACTTC. Residues: CASSPDGSPYEQYF. The rearrangement uses TRBV6-1 and TRBJ2-7; perhaps TRBD2 as D (5 bases). Deletions cut 5 bases from V and 2 bases from J, with 13 bases between. The CDR3 is 14 amino acids. CDR1 and CDR2 from the germline V gene are MNHNS and SASEGT.

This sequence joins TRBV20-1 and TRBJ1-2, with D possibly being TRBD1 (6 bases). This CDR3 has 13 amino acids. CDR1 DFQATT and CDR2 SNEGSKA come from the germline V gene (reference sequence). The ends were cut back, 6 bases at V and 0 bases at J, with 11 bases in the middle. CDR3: CSATGLTNYGYTF. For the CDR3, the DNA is TGCAGTGCAACAGGGTTAACTAACTATGGCTACACCTTC.

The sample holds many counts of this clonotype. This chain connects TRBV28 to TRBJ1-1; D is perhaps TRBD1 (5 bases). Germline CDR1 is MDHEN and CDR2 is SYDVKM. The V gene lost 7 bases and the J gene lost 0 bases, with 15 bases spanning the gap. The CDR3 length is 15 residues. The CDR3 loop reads CASTLPGLMNTEAFF. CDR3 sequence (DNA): TGTGCCAGCACCTTGCCGGGACTAATGAACACTGAAGCTTTCTTT.